The 8 T cell receptor beta chains reported below all come from one sample, sequenced in a study of radiotherapy plus CTLA-4 blockade in lung cancer. Assay: immunoSEQ multiplex PCR; the TCRdb copy retains only in-frame clones and omits some. In the table there are about 38,000 clones, 65% to 90% of which are singletons. The sequencing used peripheral blood, collected from a patient treated with radiotherapy plus ipilimumab. The receptors here all came from a human donor with non-small cell lung cancer whose response to radiotherapy plus ipilimumab could not be evaluated.

The chain uses TRBV5-1 and TRBJ2-3, with 12 bases fitting TRBD2. Per germline, CDR1 SGHRS and CDR2 YFSETQ. The CDR3 loop spans 16 amino acids. V was pared by 4 bases and J by 4 bases, with 7 bases of the junction left unmatched. CDR3 in DNA: TGCGCCAGCAGCCCCGGGACTAGCGGGTTTGCAGATACGCAGTATTTT. It translates to CASSPGTSGFADTQYF.

This sequence joins TRBV6-5 and TRBJ1-2; D unclear. The V gene lost 5 bases and the J gene lost 4 bases, with 14 bases spanning the gap. The CDR3 spans 14 residues. Germline CDR1 is MNHEY and CDR2 is SVGAGI. The CDR3 nucleotides are TGTGCCAGCAGTGAAGGTTGGCGGGGCTATGGCTACACCTTC. It encodes CASSEGWRGYGYTF.

The V call is TRBV18, the J call TRBJ1-1; D remains unclear. Trimming cost V 5 bases and J 8 bases, with 15 bases left between them. The CDR3 extends over 13 amino acids. Germline-derived CDR1 and CDR2 are KGHSH and LQKENI. For the CDR3, the DNA is TGTGCCAGCTCAATCTTGCCCCGGTCCGAAGCTTTCTTT. Translation gives CASSILPRSEAFF.

The V gene is TRBV5-1, the J gene TRBJ2-3; 9 nucleotides match TRBD2. The CDR3 contains 18 residues. Germline V lookup: CDR1 SGHRS, CDR2 YFSETQ. V lost 5 bases and J lost 3; bases outside the gene matches: 16. CDR3 coding DNA: TGCGCCAGCAGGCCCTTTGTTAGCGGGAGCTTGGGGACAGATACGCAGTATTTT. Translated, it gives CASRPFVSGSLGTDTQYF. The complete variable domain, with remaining parts taken from reference TRBV5-1 and TRBJ2-3, reads KAGVTQTPRYLIKTRGQQVTLSCSPISGHRSVSWYQQTPGQGLQFLFEYFSETQRNKGNFPGRFSGRQFSNSRSEMNVSTLELGDSALYLCASRPFVSGSLGTDTQYFGPGTRLTVL.

DNA for the CDR3: TGTGCCAGCAGCTTAGGCCCGGGGAAGAATTCACCCCTCCACTTT. It is translated as CASSLGPGKNSPLHF. V is TRBV7-8 and J is TRBJ1-6; no clear D gene. The germline gives CDR1 SGHVS, CDR2 FQNEAQ. Deletions cut 1 base from V and 7 bases from J, with 11 bases between. The CDR3 runs to 15 residues.

The CDR3 nucleotides are TGCGCCAGCAGCCGGTCCCTCGCGGATACGCAGTATTTT. Amino acid sequence: CASSRSLADTQYF. The chain recombines TRBV4-1 with TRBJ2-3; D is unresolved. The CDR3 runs 13 residues. Germline V CDR1 and CDR2: MGHRA, YSYEKL. Trimming removed 4 bases from V and 6 bases from J, with 11 bases in between.

The chain links TRBV5-4 to TRBJ1-5; D may be TRBD1 (5 bases). V was cut by 2 bases and J by 5 bases, with 17 bases left in between. CDR1 and CDR2 (germline): SGHNT, YYREEE (reference sequence). The CDR3 is made up of 16 amino acids. CDR3 sequence: CASSFGGDFRHQPQHF. The CDR3 DNA reads as TGTGCCAGCAGCTTTGGGGGGGACTTCAGGCATCAGCCCCAGCATTTT.

The gene calls are TRBV5-1 and TRBJ2-5; 9 positions agree with TRBD2. V shed 2 bases and J 1 base; nucleotides not matched to a gene: 6. CDR3 length: 16 residues. CDR1 SGHRS and CDR2 YFSETQ come from the germline V gene. CDR3 nucleotide sequence: TGCGCCAGCAGCTTAGAAGGGCGGGGGGGCCAAGAGACCCAGTACTTC. As protein: CASSLEGRGGQETQYF. The full variable domain, with the rest looked up from reference TRBV5-1 and TRBJ2-5, is KAGVTQTPRYLIKTRGQQVTLSCSPISGHRSVSWYQQTPGQGLQFLFEYFSETQRNKGNFPGRFSGRQFSNSRSEMNVSTLELGDSALYLCASSLEGRGGQETQYFGPGTRLLVL.